One sample yielded the 2 T cell receptor beta chains listed below, sequenced in a study of cytomegalovirus exposure and HLA in healthy donors. The PCR was carried out with 60 Vbeta primers and 13 Jbeta primers. Measured with immunoSEQ multiplex PCR; TCRdb has only the in-frame clones, and not every one. This table holds 95,000 to 150,000 clones. Sequenced input: PBMCs. The receptors were sampled from a man between 18 and 35 years old in good health and CMV-seronegative.

The chain combines TRBV5-6 with TRBJ2-5; D might be TRBD2 (6 bases). The DNA end is more similar to TRBJ2-7, so the J call may be wrong. The germline gives CDR1 SGHDT, CDR2 YYEEEE. This CDR3 contains 16 residues. The CDR3 protein is CASSWTGRGIAYEQYF. The CDR3 DNA follows: TGTGCCAGCAGCTGGACGGGACGGGGGATTGCCTACGAGCAGTACTTC.

V usage is TRBV7-2 and J usage is TRBJ2-1, with a weak D call TRBD1 (6 bases). This CDR3 is built from 14 residues. V was pared by 5 bases and J by 1 base, with 9 bases between. Germline V gene lookup returns CDR1 SGHTA and CDR2 FQGNSA. The CDR3 bases are TGTGCCAGCAGCGGGCAGGGGTCCTACAATGAGCAGTTCTTC. Translated, it gives CASSGQGSYNEQFF.